This TCR beta chain stems from a study of breast tumors, draining lymph nodes, adjacent tissues. General study points: Tumor and nontumor repertoires were significantly more similar in luminal-like than in basal-like breast cancer. The data were judged consistent with most tumor T cells coming from lymph node and expanding in tumor.

This clonotype has only a few counts. What it binds is not known. In TCRdb, the multiplex PCR reads were re-called with MiXCR into one record per CDR3 protein. The data hold 30,000 to 35,000 distinct CDR3 sequences, with roughly three fifths observed a single time. V was clipped by 1 base and J by 5 bases, with 7 bases between them. The CDR3 has 12 residues. Germline CDR1 is DFQATT and CDR2 is SNEGSKA (reference sequence). The rearrangement uses TRBV20-1 and TRBJ2-3, with D unresolved. This receptor was taken from a female donor with breast cancer. Some clones in this sample may be carry-over from other donors' samples. The sample comprised breast tumor tissue. CDR3 loop: CSARAQVDTQYF. CDR3 nucleotides: TGCAGTGCTAGAGCTCAGGTAGATACGCAGTATTTT.